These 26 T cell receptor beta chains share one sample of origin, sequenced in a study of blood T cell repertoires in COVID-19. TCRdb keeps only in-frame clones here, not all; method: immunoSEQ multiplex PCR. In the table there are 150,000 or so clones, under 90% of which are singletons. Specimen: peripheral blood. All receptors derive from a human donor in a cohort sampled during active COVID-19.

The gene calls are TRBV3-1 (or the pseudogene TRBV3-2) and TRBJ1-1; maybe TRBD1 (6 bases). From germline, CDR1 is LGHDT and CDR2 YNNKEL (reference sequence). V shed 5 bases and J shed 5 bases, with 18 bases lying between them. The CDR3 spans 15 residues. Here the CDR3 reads CASSTYRDQGTEAFF. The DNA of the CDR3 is TGTGCCAGCAGCACCTACAGGGATCAGGGAACTGAAGCTTTCTTT.

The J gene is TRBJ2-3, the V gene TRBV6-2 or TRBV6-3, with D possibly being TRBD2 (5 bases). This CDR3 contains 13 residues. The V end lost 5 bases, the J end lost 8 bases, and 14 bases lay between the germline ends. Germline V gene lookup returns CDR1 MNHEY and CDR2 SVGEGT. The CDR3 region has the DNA TGTGCCAGCAGTGCCCCAGGAGGAGCTACGCAGTATTTT. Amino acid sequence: CASSAPGGATQYF.

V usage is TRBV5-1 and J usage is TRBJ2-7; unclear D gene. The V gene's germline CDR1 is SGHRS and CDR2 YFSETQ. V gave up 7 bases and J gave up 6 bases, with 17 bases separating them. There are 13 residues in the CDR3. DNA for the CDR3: TGCGCCAGCCACGGCTCTCCGTCGGGCGAGCAGTACTTC. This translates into CASHGSPSGEQYF.

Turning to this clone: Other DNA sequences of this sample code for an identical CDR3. Here the CDR3 DNA reads TGCGCCAGCAGCCAAGACAGGGGTAGCAATCAGCCCCAGCATTTT. This encodes CASSQDRGSNQPQHF. The chain recombines TRBV4-1 with TRBJ1-5, with D tentatively TRBD1 (6 bases). Trimming left V 0 bases short and J 0 bases short, with 6 bases between. The CDR3 extends over 15 amino acids. Germline values: CDR1 MGHRA, CDR2 YSYEKL.

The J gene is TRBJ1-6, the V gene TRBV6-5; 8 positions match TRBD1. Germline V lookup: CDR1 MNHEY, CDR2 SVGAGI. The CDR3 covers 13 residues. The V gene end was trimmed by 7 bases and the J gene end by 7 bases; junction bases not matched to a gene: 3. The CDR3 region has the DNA TGTGCCAGCACTACAGGGGGGAATTCACCCCTCCACTTT. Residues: CASTTGGNSPLHF.

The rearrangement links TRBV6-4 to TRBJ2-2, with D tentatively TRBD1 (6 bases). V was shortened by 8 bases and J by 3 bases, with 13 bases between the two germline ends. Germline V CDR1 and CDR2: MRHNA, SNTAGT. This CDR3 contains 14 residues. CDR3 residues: CASATGSDTGELFF. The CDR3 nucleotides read TGTGCCAGCGCAACAGGGAGTGACACCGGGGAGCTGTTTTTT.

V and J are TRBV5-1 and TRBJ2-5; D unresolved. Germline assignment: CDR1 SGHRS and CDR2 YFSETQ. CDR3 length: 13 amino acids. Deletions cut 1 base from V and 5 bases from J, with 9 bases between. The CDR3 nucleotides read TGCGCCAGCAGCTTGCCTTCGCGGGAGACCCAGTACTTC. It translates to CASSLPSRETQYF.

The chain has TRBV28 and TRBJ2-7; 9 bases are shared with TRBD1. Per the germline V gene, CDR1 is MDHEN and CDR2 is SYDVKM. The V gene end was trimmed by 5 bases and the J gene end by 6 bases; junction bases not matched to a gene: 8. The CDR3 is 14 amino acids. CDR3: CASSGHRGRGEQYF. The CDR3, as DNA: TGTGCCAGCAGTGGTCACAGGGGGCGCGGCGAGCAGTACTTC.

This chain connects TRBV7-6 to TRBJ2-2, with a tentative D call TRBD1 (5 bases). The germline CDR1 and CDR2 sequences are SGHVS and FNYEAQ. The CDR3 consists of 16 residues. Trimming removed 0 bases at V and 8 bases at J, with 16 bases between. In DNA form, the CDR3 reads TGTGCCAGCAGCTTAGCTAGAGGACATAATCAAGGGGAGCTGTTTTTT. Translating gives CASSLARGHNQGELFF.

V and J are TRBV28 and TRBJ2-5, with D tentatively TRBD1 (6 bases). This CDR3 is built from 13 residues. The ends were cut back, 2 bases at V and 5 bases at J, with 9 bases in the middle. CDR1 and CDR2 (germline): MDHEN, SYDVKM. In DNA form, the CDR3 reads TGTGCCAGCAGTTTAGGGCAGGGGGAGACCCAGTACTTC. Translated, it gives CASSLGQGETQYF.

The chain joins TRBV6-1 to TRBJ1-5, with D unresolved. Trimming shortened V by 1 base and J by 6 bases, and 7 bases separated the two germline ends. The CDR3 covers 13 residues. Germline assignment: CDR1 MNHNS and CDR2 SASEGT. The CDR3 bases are TGTGCCAGCAGTGAAGAGACATTTCAGCCCCAGCATTTT. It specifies CASSEETFQPQHF.

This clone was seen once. Here the CDR3 DNA reads TGTGCCAGCAGCTTAACGGGGACAGGGGGTAGCACCGGGGAGCTGTTTTTT. Its translation: CASSLTGTGGSTGELFF. V is TRBV7-3 and J is TRBJ2-2; 11 bases map to TRBD1. This CDR3 comprises 17 residues. Germline CDR1 and CDR2: SGHTA and FQGTGA. V lost 0 bases and J lost 4; bases outside the gene matches: 4.

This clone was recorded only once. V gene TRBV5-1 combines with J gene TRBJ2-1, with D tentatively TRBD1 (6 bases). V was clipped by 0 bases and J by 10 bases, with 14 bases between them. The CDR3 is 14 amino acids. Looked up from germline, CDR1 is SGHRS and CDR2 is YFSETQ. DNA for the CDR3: TGCGCCAGCAGCTTGGTTGGACAGAGGGACGAGCAGTTCTTC. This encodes CASSLVGQRDEQFF.

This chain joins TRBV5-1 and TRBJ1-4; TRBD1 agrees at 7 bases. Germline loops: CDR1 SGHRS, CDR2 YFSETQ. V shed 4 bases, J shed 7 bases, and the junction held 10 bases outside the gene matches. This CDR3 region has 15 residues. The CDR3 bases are TGCGCCAGCAGCCTCTCAGGGGGTAAAGGTGAAAAACTGTTTTTT. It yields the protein CASSLSGGKGEKLFF.

CDR3 sequence (DNA): TGTGCCAGCAGTGGGACGGGACAGAGGAGCTCCTACGAGCAGTACTTC. This sequence encodes CASSGTGQRSSYEQYF. The J gene is TRBJ2-7, the V gene TRBV2; 7 bases agree with TRBD1. CDR1 SNHLY and CDR2 FYNNEI come from the germline V gene. The V gene end was trimmed by 4 bases and the J gene end by 0 bases; junction bases not matched to a gene: 9. CDR3 length equals 16 residues.

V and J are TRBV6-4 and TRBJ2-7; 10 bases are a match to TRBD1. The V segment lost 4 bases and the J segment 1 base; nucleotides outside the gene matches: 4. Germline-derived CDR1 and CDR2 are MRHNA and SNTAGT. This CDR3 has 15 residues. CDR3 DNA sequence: TGTGCCAGCAGTGTTCCGGGACAGGGGTCCTACGAGCAGTACTTC. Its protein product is CASSVPGQGSYEQYF.

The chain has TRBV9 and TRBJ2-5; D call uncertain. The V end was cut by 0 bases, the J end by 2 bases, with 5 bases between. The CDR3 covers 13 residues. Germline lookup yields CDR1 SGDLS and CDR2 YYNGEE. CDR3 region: CASSVGVQETQYF. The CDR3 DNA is TGTGCCAGCAGCGTAGGAGTGCAAGAGACCCAGTACTTC.

The CDR3 bases are TGTGCCAGCAGCGGGGACAGGGTTCAGCCCCAGCATTTT. This sequence encodes CASSGDRVQPQHF. This chain connects TRBV5-8 to TRBJ1-5, with TRBD1 matching 9 bases. J lost 6 bases, V lost 4 bases, and 2 bases had no gene match. This CDR3 has 13 amino acids. In germline, CDR1 is SGHTS, CDR2 YDEGEE.

CDR3 region: CASSSGQGDEKLFF. CDR3 nucleotide sequence: TGTGCCAGCTCATCGGGACAGGGTGACGAAAAACTGTTTTTT. This chain connects TRBV18 to TRBJ1-4, with 9 bases that match TRBD1. The V gene's germline CDR1 is KGHSH and CDR2 LQKENI. V trimming: 5 bases; J trimming: 8 bases; junction bases outside the gene matches: 6. This CDR3 region has 14 residues.

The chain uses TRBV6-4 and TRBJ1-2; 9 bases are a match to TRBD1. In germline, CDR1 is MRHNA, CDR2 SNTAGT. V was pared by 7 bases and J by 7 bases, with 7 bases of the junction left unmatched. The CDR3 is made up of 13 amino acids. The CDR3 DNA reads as TGTGCCAGCACCCCGGGACAGGGTCGTGGCTACACCTTC. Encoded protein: CASTPGQGRGYTF.

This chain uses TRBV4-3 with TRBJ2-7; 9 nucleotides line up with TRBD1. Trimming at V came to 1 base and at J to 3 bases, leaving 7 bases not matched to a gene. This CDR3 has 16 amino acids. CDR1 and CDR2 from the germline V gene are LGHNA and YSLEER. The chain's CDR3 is CASSQGVTGGDYEQYF. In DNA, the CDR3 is TGCGCCAGCAGCCAAGGGGTGACAGGGGGGGACTACGAGCAGTACTTC.

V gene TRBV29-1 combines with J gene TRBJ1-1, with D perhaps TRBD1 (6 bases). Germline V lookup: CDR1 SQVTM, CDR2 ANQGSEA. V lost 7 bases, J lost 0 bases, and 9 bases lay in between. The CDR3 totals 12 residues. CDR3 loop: CSARTVNTEAFF. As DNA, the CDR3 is TGCAGCGCCCGGACAGTGAACACTGAAGCTTTCTTT.

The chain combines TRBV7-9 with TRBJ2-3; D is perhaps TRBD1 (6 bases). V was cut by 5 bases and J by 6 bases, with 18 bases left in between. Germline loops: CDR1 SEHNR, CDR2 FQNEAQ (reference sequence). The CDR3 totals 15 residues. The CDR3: CASSRNLIQGDTQYF. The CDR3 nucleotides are TGTGCCAGCAGCCGCAATTTGATCCAGGGGGATACGCAGTATTTT.

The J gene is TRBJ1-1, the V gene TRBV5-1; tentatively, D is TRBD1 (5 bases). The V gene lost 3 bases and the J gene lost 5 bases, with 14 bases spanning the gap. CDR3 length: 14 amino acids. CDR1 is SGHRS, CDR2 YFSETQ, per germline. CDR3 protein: CASSYIRGGTEAFF. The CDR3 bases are TGCGCCAGCAGCTACATAAGGGGTGGTACTGAAGCTTTCTTT.

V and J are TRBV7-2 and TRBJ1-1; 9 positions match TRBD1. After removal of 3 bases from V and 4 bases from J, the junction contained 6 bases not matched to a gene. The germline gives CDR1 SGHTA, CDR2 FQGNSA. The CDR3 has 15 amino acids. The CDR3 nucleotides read TGTGCCAGCAGCTTTTGGGACAGGGAGGGCACTGAAGCTTTCTTT. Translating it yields CASSFWDREGTEAFF. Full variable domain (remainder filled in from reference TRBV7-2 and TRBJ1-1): GAGVSQSPSNKVTEKGKDVELRCDPISGHTALYWYRQSLGQGLEFLIYFQGNSAPDKSGLPSDRFSAERTGGSVSTLTIQRTQQEDSAVYLCASSFWDREGTEAFFGQGTRLTVV.

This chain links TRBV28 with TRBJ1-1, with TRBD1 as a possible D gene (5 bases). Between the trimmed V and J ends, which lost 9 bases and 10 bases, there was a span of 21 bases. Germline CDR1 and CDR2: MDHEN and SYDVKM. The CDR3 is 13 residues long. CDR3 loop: CASGSTGPQGAFF. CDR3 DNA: TGTGCCAGTGGATCTACAGGACCCCAGGGAGCTTTCTTT.